The following is a T cell receptor (beta chain) sequence with its context. Its antigen is unidentified. Trimming left V 1 base short and J 6 bases short, with 8 bases between. In germline, CDR1 is DFQATT, CDR2 SNEGSKA (reference sequence). CDR3 length: 12 amino acids. TCRdb re-called the 5' RACE reads through MiXCR, storing one row per CDR3 protein. The data contain roughly 70,000 distinct CDR3 sequences, 13% of them singletons. These data belong to a study of early T cells in non-severe SARS-CoV-2 infection. General study points: Database matching using VDJdb favored anti-spike CD8 responses, with private and CD4 specificities left missing.

The sequence came from an adult who was a healthcare worker with PCR-confirmed SARS-CoV-2 infection or an uninfected control (not recorded which). The chain joins TRBV20-1 to TRBJ2-3; D gene ambiguous. The sample consisted of whole blood. CDR3 sequence: CSARGTGDTQYF. The CDR3 DNA reads TGCAGTGCTAGAGGCACTGGGGATACGCAGTATTTT.